These T cell receptor beta chains were read from a single sample in a study of blood T cell repertoires in COVID-19. Generated by immunoSEQ multiplex PCR, the TCRdb table keeps only in-frame clones and is missing some. The data show around 180,000 clones, roughly 70% seen once. The specimen sequenced was peripheral blood. These receptors were collected from an elderly woman with acute or convalescent COVID-19. The CDR3 runs from the conserved cysteine through the conserved F or W. The order of the fields is clone size, V gene, D gene, J gene, CDR3 DNA, CDR3 protein. A D gene is named only where the DNA matches it firmly. Clone sizes are given selectively: once, few, many, or a class where the clone is expanded.

many	TRBV7-2	-	TRBJ2-1	TGTGCCAGCAGCCTCCAAAGTTCCGCGGGTTACAATGAGCAGTTCTTC	CASSLQSSAGYNEQFF
-	TRBV9	-	TRBJ2-7	TGTGCCAGCAGCGAAGGGGGTAATCCCTTAGCCGAGCAGTACTTC	CASSEGGNPLAEQYF
many	TRBV2	-	TRBJ2-4	TGTGCCAGCAGTGAACAGGGTTCTTCGGCCAAAAACATTCAGTACTTC	CASSEQGSSAKNIQYF
-	TRBV28	-	TRBJ1-2	TGTGCCAGCAGTCCGGTGAACTATGGCTACACCTTC	CASSPVNYGYTF
-	TRBV28	-	TRBJ1-4	TGTGCCAGCAGTAGCCCTTTGTCCCCGGCAACTAATGAAAAACTGTTTTTT	CASSSPLSPATNEKLFF
-	TRBV12-5	TRBD1	TRBJ1-1	TGTGCTAGTGGGGACAGGGACTCGAACACTGAAGCTTTCTTT	CASGDRDSNTEAFF
-	TRBV18	-	TRBJ1-5	TGTGCCAGCCAACAAACCGGGAATAGCAATCAGCCCCAGCATTTT	CASQQTGNSNQPQHF
-	TRBV19	-	TRBJ2-3	TGTGCCAGTAGGCCGTGGGGGGGGCCGGAGGGCACAGATACGCAGTATTTT	CASRPWGGPEGTDTQYF
-	TRBV6-6	-	TRBJ2-3	TGTGCCAGCAGTCGGGACTTCTTCACAGATACGCAGTATTTT	CASSRDFFTDTQYF
few	TRBV15	TRBD2	TRBJ2-3	TGTGCCACCAGCAGAGCTTCTAGCGGGAACACAGATACGCAGTATTTT	CATSRASSGNTDTQYF
once	TRBV10-1	-	TRBJ2-2	TGCGCCAGCAGTAGAGGTGGTGGGACCGGGGAGCTGTTTTTT	CASSRGGGTGELFF
-	TRBV11-2	TRBD1	TRBJ2-7	TGTGCCAGCAGGCACGAGGGACAGGGCTACCAGCAGTACTTC	CASRHEGQGYQQYF
-	TRBV28	-	TRBJ1-5	TGTGCCAGCAGTCCCAAACCGGGTTCGGCCAATCAGCCCCAGCATTTT	CASSPKPGSANQPQHF
-	TRBV28	TRBD1	TRBJ2-1	TGTGCCAGCAGTTTTCCCACCCTCGGGACAGGGGTCGTCCAGTTCTTC	CASSFPTLGTGVVQFF
-	TRBV27	-	TRBJ1-5	TGTGCCAGCAGTTCTCGCAGTAATAGCAATCAGCCCCAGCATTTT	CASSSRSNSNQPQHF
-	TRBV30	-	TRBJ2-3	TGTGCCTGGAGTGGAAGAGGGGGTGATGGCACAGATACGCAGTATTTT	CAWSGRGGDGTDTQYF
-	TRBV11-2	-	TRBJ1-2	TGTGCCAGCAGCTTAGAGATAGGGACTGGGTCAGGCTACACCTTC	CASSLEIGTGSGYTF
few	TRBV6-5	-	TRBJ1-2	TGTGCCAGCAGCTCGACCGGGACAAGTTATGGCTACACCTTC	CASSSTGTSYGYTF
-	TRBV28	TRBD1	TRBJ1-2	TGTGCCAGCAGTTTGTCTTCCGGGACAGGGGCCCCGGATGGCTACACCTTC	CASSLSSGTGAPDGYTF
-	TRBV5-6	-	TRBJ2-7	TGTGCCAGCAGCTTATTTGGGGGGGCCTCCTACGAGCAGTACTTC	CASSLFGGASYEQYF
few	TRBV27	TRBD1	TRBJ2-7	TGTGCCAGCAGTAGGGACAGCCACCACGAGCAGTACTTC	CASSRDSHHEQYF
-	TRBV10-3	-	TRBJ1-2	TGTGCCATCAGTGATCCCAACAGCTATGGCTACACCTTC	CAISDPNSYGYTF
-	TRBV10-3	TRBD2	TRBJ2-1	TGTGCCATCAGTGACGGGACTAGCCCAACCAATGAGCAGTTCTTC	CAISDGTSPTNEQFF
-	TRBV11-3	TRBD2	TRBJ2-7	TGTGCCAGCAGCTTAGTTCGTGGGACTAGCGGGAGGGCCGAGGACGAGCAGTACTTC	CASSLVRGTSGRAEDEQYF
-	TRBV9	-	TRBJ2-1	TGTGCCAGCAGCGTAGAACTCACCGGAGGCGATGAGCAGTTCTTC	CASSVELTGGDEQFF
once	TRBV4-2	-	TRBJ2-5	TGTGCCAGCAGCCAAGATTTTAATTCGGGAGTGGAGACCCAGTACTTC	CASSQDFNSGVETQYF
-	TRBV7-7	TRBD1	TRBJ1-6	TGTGCCAGCAGCTTAAACGAGGGCAGGGGGCTCGATGGCAGCTCCTATAATTCACCCCTCCACTTT	CASSLNEGRGLDGSSYNSPLHF
-	TRBV9	-	TRBJ2-3	TGTGCCAGCAGCGTAGCGGGGGATATGTTATATGATACGCAGTATTTT	CASSVAGDMLYDTQYF
-	TRBV11-3	-	TRBJ2-1	TGTGCCAGCAGCTTATCTGGCAGGTACAATGAGCAGTTCTTC	CASSLSGRYNEQFF
-	TRBV4-2	-	TRBJ2-3	TGTGCCAGCAGCCAAGTTTTATCGCGTCTGTCAGATACGCAGTATTTT	CASSQVLSRLSDTQYF
-	TRBV6-5	-	TRBJ2-7	TGTGCCAGCAGTTTTCAGGGAAGGAGCGACTACGAGCAGTACTTC	CASSFQGRSDYEQYF
-	TRBV18	TRBD1	TRBJ2-7	TGTGCCAGCTCACCCCCGGGACAGGGGTACGAGCAGTACTTC	CASSPPGQGYEQYF
-	TRBV5-6	TRBD2	TRBJ2-1	TGTGCCAGCAGTCCACGGACTAGCGGGGGGAATGAGCAGTTCTTC	CASSPRTSGGNEQFF
-	TRBV7-2	TRBD2	TRBJ2-2	TGTGCCAGCAGCCGGACTAGCGGGAGGGCCGGGGAGCTGTTTTTT	CASSRTSGRAGELFF
-	TRBV28	-	TRBJ2-7	TGTGCCAGCAGTTATATATTGTCAGGGGCAGTTCGGTCCTACGAGCAGTACTTC	CASSYILSGAVRSYEQYF
-	TRBV27	TRBD2	TRBJ2-3	TGTGCCAGCAGTTGGGGACTAGCGGACACAGATACGCAGTATTTT	CASSWGLADTDTQYF
-	TRBV5-1	-	TRBJ1-4	TGCGCCAGCAGCTTGCAGGATAATGAAAAACTGTTTTTT	CASSLQDNEKLFF
-	TRBV2	TRBD1	TRBJ2-7	TGTGCCAGCAGTTCCCGGACAGGGGGACTCTACGAGCAGTACTTC	CASSSRTGGLYEQYF
-	TRBV15	TRBD2	TRBJ2-2	TGTGCCACCAGCACCATGGCGGGACTAGGAAACACCGGGGAGCTGTTTTTT	CATSTMAGLGNTGELFF
-	TRBV30	TRBD2	TRBJ2-5	TGTGCCTGGACTAGCGGGAGACGGTTGGGGGAGACCCAGTACTTC	CAWTSGRRLGETQYF
-	TRBV11-2	-	TRBJ2-2	TGTGCCAGCAGCTTGCGGCCGGACACCGGGGAGCTGTTTTTT	CASSLRPDTGELFF
-	TRBV18	-	TRBJ2-3	TGTGCCAGCTCACCCCCCTCAGATACGCAGTATTTT	CASSPPSDTQYF
few	TRBV7-2	-	TRBJ1-2	TGTGCCAGCAGCTTAGCGCAGGGGACCTATGGCTACACCTTC	CASSLAQGTYGYTF